A single sample gave rise to the 14 T cell receptor beta chains below, sequenced in a study of shared clonotypes between healthy human individuals. The method was immunoSEQ multiplex PCR; TCRdb's version includes in-frame clones alone and lacks a portion of them. In the table there are 2 million to 3 million clones, 93% of which are singletons. The sample comprised naive CD4+ T cells from PBMCs. Stated subset: CD45RA+ positively selected. All receptors derive from a man aged 18 to 29 in good health. Some clones in this sample may be carry-over from other donors' samples.

The rearrangement uses TRBV28 and TRBJ2-3, with D uncertain. The V end was cut by 3 bases, the J end by 0 bases, with 10 bases between. The CDR3 runs 15 residues. The germline V gene has CDR1 MDHEN and CDR2 SYDVKM. The CDR3 is CASSFLELSTDTQYF. CDR3 sequence (DNA): TGTGCCAGCAGTTTCTTGGAGCTTAGCACAGATACGCAGTATTTT.

This chain joins TRBV6-1 and TRBJ2-7; no firm D call. The CDR3 is 15 residues long. Between the trimmed V and J ends, which lost 4 bases and 7 bases, there was a span of 20 bases. Germline assignment: CDR1 MNHNS and CDR2 SASEGT. CDR3 coding DNA: TGTGCCAGCAGTGTTTGGGTTCCTGGGTTGGGGGAGCAGTACTTC. Translating it yields CASSVWVPGLGEQYF.

The genes are TRBV6-1 and TRBJ2-7; possibly TRBD1 for D (5 bases). CDR3 size: 14 residues. Germline values: CDR1 MNHNS, CDR2 SASEGT. V lost 2 bases and J 0 bases, leaving 8 bases between the germline ends. The CDR3, as DNA: TGTGCCAGCAGTGAATACGACAGCTCCTACGAGCAGTACTTC. Translating gives CASSEYDSSYEQYF.

V and J are TRBV29-1 and TRBJ2-7; D assignment may be TRBD1 or TRBD2 (6 bases each). From germline, CDR1 is SQVTM and CDR2 ANQGSEA. There are 12 residues in the CDR3. V was cut by 7 bases and J by 3 bases, with 13 bases left in between. CDR3 nucleotides: TGCAGCGCCACGGGGGCGGACTACGAGCAGTACTTC. This encodes CSATGADYEQYF.

In its sample, this clone was seen a few times. The chain couples TRBV14 to TRBJ1-2, with D unresolved. This CDR3 is 13 amino acids long. Germline loops: CDR1 SGHDN, CDR2 FVKESK. Trimming took off 6 bases at V and 6 bases at J, with 14 bases between the two ends. The CDR3 region is CASRPLQRDGYTF. The CDR3 nucleotides read TGTGCCAGCAGACCTTTGCAACGGGATGGCTACACCTTC.

The rearrangement uses TRBV25-1 and TRBJ2-7; 9 bases are a match to TRBD1. Germline V gives CDR1 MGHDK, CDR2 SYGVNS. The V gene end was trimmed by 4 bases and the J gene end by 12 bases; junction bases not matched to a gene: 10. This CDR3 is built from 13 residues. For the CDR3, the DNA is TGTGCCAGCAGTGCCTCCAACGACAGGGGGTCGTACTTC. Translated: CASSASNDRGSYF.

The rearrangement uses TRBV7-2 and TRBJ2-1; TRBD2 might be the D (6 bases). Germline CDR1 reads SGHTA; CDR2 reads FQGNSA. This CDR3 spans 17 amino acids. The V and J ends lost 4 bases and 1 base respectively, with 17 bases between them. The CDR3 loop reads CASSSRNLARSYNEQFF. CDR3 in DNA: TGTGCCAGCAGCTCACGGAACCTAGCGAGATCCTACAATGAGCAGTTCTTC.

Worth noting for this clone: The identical CDR3 is also encoded by other nucleotide sequences in the sample. This chain's CDR3 is CASSSRQGGTGELFF. As DNA, the CDR3 is TGTGCCAGCAGCTCTAGACAGGGCGGCACCGGGGAGCTGTTTTTT. The rearrangement links TRBV7-3 to TRBJ2-2; 7 nucleotides align to TRBD1. This CDR3 comprises 15 residues. The ends lost 4 bases at V and 4 bases at J; junction bases unmatched: 6. Germline V CDR1 and CDR2: SGHTA, FQGTGA.

The chain is built from TRBV5-1 and TRBJ2-6, with D possibly called TRBD1 or TRBD2 (5 bases each). The CDR3 extends over 15 amino acids. Trimming left V 0 bases short and J 4 bases short, with 8 bases between. Germline V gives CDR1 SGHRS, CDR2 YFSETQ. As DNA, the CDR3 is TGCGCCAGCAGCTTGGCCGGGGACGGGGCCAACGTCCTGACTTTC. Its protein is CASSLAGDGANVLTF.

This chain joins TRBV15 and TRBJ2-1, with a weak D call TRBD1 (6 bases). Trimming shortened V by 3 bases and J by 8 bases, and 17 bases separated the two germline ends. Germline V gene lookup returns CDR1 LNHNV and CDR2 YYDKDF (reference sequence). The CDR3 is made up of 15 amino acids. The CDR3 region is CATSRDPRGLYEQFF. As DNA, the CDR3 is TGTGCCACCAGCAGGGACCCCAGGGGTCTCTATGAGCAGTTCTTC.

The DNA for the CDR3 is TGTGCCAGCAGCGCACTACAGGGCAATCAGCCCCAGCATTTT. Protein product: CASSALQGNQPQHF. The chain couples TRBV7-8 to TRBJ1-5; D may be TRBD1 (5 bases). The CDR3 covers 14 residues. The germline V gene encodes CDR1 SGHVS and CDR2 FQNEAQ. Trimming cost V 5 bases and J 2 bases, with 10 bases left between them.

V usage is TRBV7-3 and J usage is TRBJ2-5; TRBD1 aligns across 7 bases. The length of the CDR3 is 13 residues. Trimming removed 5 bases from V and 11 bases from J; junction bases left unmatched: 11. Per germline, CDR1 SGHTA and CDR2 FQGTGA. This chain's CDR3 is CASSKDRSSGQYF. The CDR3 coding sequence is TGTGCCAGCAGCAAGGACAGGTCCTCCGGGCAGTACTTC.

The chain's CDR3 is CASSPLTSGSGTDTQYF. CDR3 DNA sequence: TGTGCCAGCTCACCCTTGACTAGCGGGAGCGGCACAGATACGCAGTATTTT. The chain has TRBV18 and TRBJ2-3; 12 nucleotides match TRBD2. V shed 3 bases and J 1 base; nucleotides not matched to a gene: 5. In germline, CDR1 is KGHSH, CDR2 LQKENI. The CDR3 sequence is 17 residues long.

The chain couples TRBV9 to TRBJ1-2; a weak D match, TRBD1 (6 bases). Germline V gives CDR1 SGDLS, CDR2 YYNGEE. The CDR3 totals 17 residues. The V end was cut by 3 bases, the J end by 1 base, with 19 bases between. For the CDR3, the DNA is TGTGCCAGCAGCGGGAGGACAGAAAGCCGGGATAACTATGGCTACACCTTC. Translation: CASSGRTESRDNYGYTF.